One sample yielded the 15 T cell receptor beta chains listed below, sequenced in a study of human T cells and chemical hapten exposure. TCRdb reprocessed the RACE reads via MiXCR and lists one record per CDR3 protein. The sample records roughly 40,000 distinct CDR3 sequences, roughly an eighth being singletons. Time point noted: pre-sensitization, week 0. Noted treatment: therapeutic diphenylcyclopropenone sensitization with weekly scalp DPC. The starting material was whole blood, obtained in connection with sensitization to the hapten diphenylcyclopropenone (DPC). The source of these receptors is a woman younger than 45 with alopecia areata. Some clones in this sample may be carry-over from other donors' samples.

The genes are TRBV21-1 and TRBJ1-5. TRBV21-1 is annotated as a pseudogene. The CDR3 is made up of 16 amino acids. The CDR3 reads CASSKEVQKHNQPQHF. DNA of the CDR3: TGTGCCAGCAGCAAAGAGGTCCAGAAACACAATCAGCCCCAGCATTTT.

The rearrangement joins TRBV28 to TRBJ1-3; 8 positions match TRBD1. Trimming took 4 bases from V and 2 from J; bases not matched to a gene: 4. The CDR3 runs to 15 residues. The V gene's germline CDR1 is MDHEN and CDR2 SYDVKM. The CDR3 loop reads CASSSTGGAGNTIYF. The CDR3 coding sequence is TGTGCCAGCAGTTCCACAGGGGGAGCTGGAAACACCATATATTTT.

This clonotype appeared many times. CDR3 protein: CATIPPATEAFF. In DNA form, the CDR3 reads TGTGCCACCATCCCTCCGGCGACTGAAGCTTTCTTT. This chain uses TRBV28 with TRBJ1-1; D unclear. The CDR3 spans 12 residues. V was pared by 10 bases and J by 5 bases, with 14 bases between. Germline lookup yields CDR1 MDHEN and CDR2 SYDVKM.

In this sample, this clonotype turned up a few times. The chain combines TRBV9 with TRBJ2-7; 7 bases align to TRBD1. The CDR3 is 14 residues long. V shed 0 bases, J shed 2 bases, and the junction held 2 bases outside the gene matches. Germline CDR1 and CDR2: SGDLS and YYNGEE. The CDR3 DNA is TGTGCCAGCAGCGTAGGGGACAGAACCTACGAGCAGTACTTC. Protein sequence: CASSVGDRTYEQYF.

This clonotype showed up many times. CDR3 coding DNA: TGCAGTGCTAGAGATGTTCGGTCGTTGGGCAAAGCGGGAGCTCAAATCACCGGGGAGCTGTTTTTT. Residues: CSARDVRSLGKAGAQITGELFF. The chain links TRBV20-1 to TRBJ2-2; TRBD2 matches at 8 bases. Germline V CDR1 and CDR2: DFQATT, SNEGSKA (reference sequence). This CDR3 has 22 amino acids. J gave up 4 bases and V 0 bases, and 25 bases lay outside the gene matches.

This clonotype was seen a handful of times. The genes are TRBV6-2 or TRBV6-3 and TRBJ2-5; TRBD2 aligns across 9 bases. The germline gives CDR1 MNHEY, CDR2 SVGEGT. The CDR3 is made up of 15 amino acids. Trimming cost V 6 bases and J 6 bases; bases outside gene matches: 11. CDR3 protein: CASSQASSGTKTQYF. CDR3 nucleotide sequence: TGTGCCAGCAGCCAAGCGTCTAGCGGGACGAAGACCCAGTACTTC.

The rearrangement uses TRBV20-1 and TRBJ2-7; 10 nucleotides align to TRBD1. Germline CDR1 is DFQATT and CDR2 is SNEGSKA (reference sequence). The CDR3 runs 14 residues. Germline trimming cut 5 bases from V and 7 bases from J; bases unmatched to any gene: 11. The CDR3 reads CSAFDRGQQGEQYF. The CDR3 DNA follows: TGCAGTGCTTTTGACAGGGGGCAGCAGGGGGAGCAGTACTTC.

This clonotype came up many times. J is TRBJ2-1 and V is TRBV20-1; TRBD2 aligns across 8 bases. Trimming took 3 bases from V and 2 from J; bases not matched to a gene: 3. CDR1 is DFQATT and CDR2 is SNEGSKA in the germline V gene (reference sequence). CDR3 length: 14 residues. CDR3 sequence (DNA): TGCAGTGCTAGCGAGGGACTAGCCTACAATGAGCAGTTCTTC. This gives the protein CSASEGLAYNEQFF.

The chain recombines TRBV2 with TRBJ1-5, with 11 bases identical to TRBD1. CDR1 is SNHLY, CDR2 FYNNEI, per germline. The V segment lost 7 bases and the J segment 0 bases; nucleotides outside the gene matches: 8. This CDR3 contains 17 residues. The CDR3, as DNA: TGTGCCAGCACCCGGACAGGGGGCTGGGATAGCAATCAGCCCCAGCATTTT. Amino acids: CASTRTGGWDSNQPQHF.

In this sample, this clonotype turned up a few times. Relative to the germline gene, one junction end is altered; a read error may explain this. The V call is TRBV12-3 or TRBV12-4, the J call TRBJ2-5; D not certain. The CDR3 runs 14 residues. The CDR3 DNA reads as TGTGCCAGCAGTTTAACCGCCCCGCAAGGGACCCAGTACTTC. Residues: CASSLTAPQGTQYF.

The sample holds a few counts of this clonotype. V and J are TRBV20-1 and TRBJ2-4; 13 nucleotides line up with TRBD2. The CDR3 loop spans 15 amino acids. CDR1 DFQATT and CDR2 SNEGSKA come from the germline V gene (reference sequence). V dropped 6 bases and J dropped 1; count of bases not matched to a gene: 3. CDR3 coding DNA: TGCAGTGCAACTAGCGGGAGGGCGGCCAAAAACATTCAGTACTTC. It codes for CSATSGRAAKNIQYF.

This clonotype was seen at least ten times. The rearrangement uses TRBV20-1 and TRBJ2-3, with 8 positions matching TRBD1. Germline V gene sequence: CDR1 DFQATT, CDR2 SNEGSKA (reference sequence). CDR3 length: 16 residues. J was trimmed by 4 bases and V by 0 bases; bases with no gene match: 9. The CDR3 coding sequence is TGCAGTGCTAGAGATTATCAGGGGGCGCGGGCAGATACGCAGTATTTT. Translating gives CSARDYQGARADTQYF.

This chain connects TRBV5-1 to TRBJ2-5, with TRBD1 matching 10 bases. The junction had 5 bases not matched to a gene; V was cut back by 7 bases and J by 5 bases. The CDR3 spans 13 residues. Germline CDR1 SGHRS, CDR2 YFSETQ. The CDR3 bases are TGCGCCAGCGGGACAGGGGCAGGGGAGACCCAGTACTTC. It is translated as CASGTGAGETQYF.

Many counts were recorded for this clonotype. The CDR3 DNA reads as TGCGCCAGCAGCCCTGGGACTAGCGGCTACGAGCAGTACTTC. This codes for CASSPGTSGYEQYF. The chain has TRBV4-3 and TRBJ2-7, with 11 positions matching TRBD2. The CDR3 length is 14 residues. Losses at the gene ends were 4 bases for V and 3 bases for J; bases not matched to a gene: 2. CDR1 is LGHNA, CDR2 YSLEER, per germline.

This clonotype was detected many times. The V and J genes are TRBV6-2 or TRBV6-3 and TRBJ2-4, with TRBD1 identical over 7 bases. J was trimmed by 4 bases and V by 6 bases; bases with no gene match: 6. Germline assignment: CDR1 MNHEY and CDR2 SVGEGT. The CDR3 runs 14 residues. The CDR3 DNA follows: TGTGCCAGCAGGCCTACAGGGGAAAAAAACATTCAGTACTTC. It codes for CASRPTGEKNIQYF.